Presented here are 10 T cell receptor beta chains from one specimen sequenced in a study of tumor-infiltrating lymphocytes in primary liver carcinoma. Scientists recovered RNA and DNA together from around 20-30 mg of unsorted bulk tissue. Priming with a constant-region primer yielded TCR beta cDNA from approximately 500 ng total RNA. Three-round nested multiplex PCR performed with slightly modified ARM-PCR produced the TCR beta libraries. TRBV1-TRBV30 forward and Cbeta reverse primers drove the first two approximately 10-cycle rounds. TCRdb reprocessed the multiplex PCR reads via MiXCR and lists one record per CDR3 protein. Of tens of thousands of distinct CDR3 sequences listed, 69% are singletons. The specimen sequenced was tumor-adjacent normal liver tissue. The receptors shown here come from a man aged 40-49 years with primary liver carcinoma and hepatitis B virus infection.

This clonotype came up once. Since no conserved phenylalanine or tryptophan closes the CDR3, a read error is the likely cause. V usage is TRBV12-3 or TRBV12-4 and J usage is TRBJ2-7; D is possibly TRBD1 or TRBD2 (5 bases each). The CDR3 totals 15 residues. V was cut by 3 bases and J by 3 bases, with 15 bases left in between. The CDR3: CASSFGTGLFYEQYH. In DNA form, the CDR3 reads TGTGCCAGCAGTTTTGGGACGGGTCTTTTCTACGAGCAGTACCAC.

This clonotype was picked up a small number of times. Relative to the germline gene, one junction end is altered; a read error may explain this. The gene calls are TRBV28 and TRBJ1-1; tentatively, D is TRBD1 (5 bases). The CDR3 has 11 residues. The germline gives CDR1 MDHEN, CDR2 SYDVKM. CDR3 amino acids: CASSFQGAAFF. The CDR3 nucleotides read TGTGCCAGCAGTTTTCAGGGTGCGGCTTTTTTT.

As concerns this clonotype: A junction end diverges from the germline sequence, so it may reflect a read error. The chain recombines TRBV6-1 with TRBJ2-1; TRBD2 agrees at 9 bases. Germline CDR1 MNHNS, CDR2 SASEGT. The CDR3 covers 15 residues. CDR3 region: CASSEGLAAYNDQFF. The CDR3 region has the DNA TGTGCCAGCAGTGAAGGACTAGCGGCATACAATGATCAGTTCTTC.

The chain carries TRBV7-9 and TRBJ2-3; 10 nucleotides line up with TRBD2. Trimming cost V 8 bases and J 1 base; bases outside gene matches: 6. The germline CDR1 and CDR2 sequences are SEHNR and FQNEAQ (reference sequence). The CDR3 runs 15 residues. For the CDR3, the DNA is TGTGCCAGCGGGACTAGCGAACCCGGCACAGATACGCAGTATTTT. As protein: CASGTSEPGTDTQYF. Full variable domain (rest looked up from reference TRBV7-9 and TRBJ2-3): DTGVSQNPRHKITKRGQNVTFRCDPISEHNRLYWYRQTLGQGPEFLTYFQNEAQLEKSRLLSDRFSAERPKGSFSTLEIQRTEQGDSAMYLCASGTSEPGTDTQYFGPGTRLTVL.

With respect to this clonotype: A read error may be the cause here, since a much bigger clone is one base away. The chain carries TRBV28 and TRBJ1-3, with 9 nucleotides matching TRBD1. Germline V gene lookup returns CDR1 MDHEN and CDR2 SYDVKM. CDR3 size: 16 residues. The CDR3 region is CTSSLLQGAVGNTIYF. The CDR3 DNA is TGTACCAGCAGTTTACTACAGGGGGCTGTTGGAAACACCATATATTTT.

As for this clonotype: The junction and the germline gene differ at one end; a read error may be behind it. The rearrangement links TRBV6-1 to TRBJ1-3, with D uncertain. There are 13 residues in the CDR3. The germline gives CDR1 MNHNS, CDR2 SASEGT. The CDR3 DNA is TGTGGCAGCAGTGAAGGGTCTGGAAACACCATACATTTT. It is translated as CGSSEGSGNTIHF.

This clonotype has only one observation. Germline and junction disagree at one end, which may indicate a read error. The chain combines TRBV5-1 with TRBJ2-7, with a possible D match to TRBD2 (6 bases). This CDR3 has 15 residues. Germline V gene lookup returns CDR1 SGHRS and CDR2 YFSETQ. CDR3 sequence: CASDPHATSIYEQYF. CDR3 in DNA: TGCGCCAGCGACCCCCACGCGACTAGTATCTACGAGCAATACTTC.

This clonotype was detected ten times or more. This sequence joins TRBV29-1 and TRBJ2-7; D is unclear. CDR3 length: 12 residues. Germline loops: CDR1 SQVTM, CDR2 ANQGSEA. Trimming cost V 2 bases and J 2 bases, with 7 bases left between them. The CDR3 is CSVEFATYEQYF. The DNA for the CDR3 is TGCAGCGTTGAATTTGCGACCTACGAGCAGTACTTC.

A remark on this clonotype: At one of its ends the junction is not consistent with the germline gene, which may arise from a read error. The CDR3 DNA follows: TGTGCTAGCAGCCAAGGGAACAACCAAGAGACCCAGTACTTC. Residues: CASSQGNNQETQYF. The chain couples TRBV4-2 to TRBJ2-5; D uncertain. Germline V CDR1 and CDR2: LGHNA, YNFKEQ. CDR3 length equals 14 residues.

The chain carries TRBV28 and TRBJ2-6; 12 nucleotides line up with TRBD1. V dropped 4 bases and J dropped 3; count of bases not matched to a gene: 10. Germline V gives CDR1 MDHEN, CDR2 SYDVKM. The CDR3 runs to 19 residues. CDR3 nucleotides: TGTGCCAGCAGTTCAAAAAACGGGACAGGGGGCTATGGGGCCAACGTCCTGACTTTC. Its translation is CASSSKNGTGGYGANVLTF.